Shown below are 4 T cell receptor beta chains from a single sample sequenced in a study of blood T cell repertoires in COVID-19. Profiling relied on immunoSEQ multiplex PCR, and the TCRdb table lists in-frame clones only, not all of them. This sample has roughly 97,000 clones, with over 75% found just once. Sequenced sample: peripheral blood. These receptors all stem from a human donor in a cohort sampled during active COVID-19.

The genes are TRBV7-6 and TRBJ2-3, with TRBD2 as a possible D gene (5 bases). The V end lost 3 bases, the J end lost 2 bases, and 6 bases lay between the germline ends. CDR3 size: 13 residues. Germline V gives CDR1 SGHVS, CDR2 FNYEAQ. The CDR3 DNA reads TGTGCCAGCAGCTTCGGGAACACAGATACGCAGTATTTT. Translating it yields CASSFGNTDTQYF.

The chain carries TRBV5-4 and TRBJ1-6, with 8 bases lining up with TRBD1. Looked up from germline, CDR1 is SGHNT and CDR2 is YYREEE (reference sequence). V lost 5 bases and J lost 9; bases outside the gene matches: 7. The CDR3 spans 14 residues. CDR3 sequence (DNA): TGTGCCAGCAGTTCAGACAGGGGAACTTCACCCCTCCACTTT. As protein: CASSSDRGTSPLHF.

The rearrangement joins TRBV10-3 to TRBJ2-3, with 7 bases fitting TRBD2. V dropped 7 bases and J dropped 3; count of bases not matched to a gene: 7. Germline CDR1 reads ENHRY; CDR2 reads SYGVKD. This CDR3 comprises 14 residues. The DNA for the CDR3 is TGTGCCATCAAAGGAGCGGGAAGTACAGATACGCAGTATTTT. Its translation is CAIKGAGSTDTQYF.

The rearrangement uses TRBV10-3 and TRBJ1-4; 8 nucleotides match TRBD1. The CDR3 extends over 13 amino acids. The germline CDR1 and CDR2 sequences are ENHRY and SYGVKD. V lost 6 bases, J lost 7 bases, and 4 bases stayed unmatched. Here the CDR3 reads CAISRDRPEKLFF. The CDR3 nucleotides read TGTGCCATCAGCCGGGACAGGCCTGAAAAACTGTTTTTT.